This T cell receptor beta chain was observed in a study of T cells after yellow fever vaccination. Study summary: Where fractions had low cell numbers, libraries were prepared from them with the SMART-Seq v4 Ultra Low Input RNA kit. General study results and limits: After the booster, about 95% of CD4 and approximately 90% of CD8 primary-response clones were re-detected. From the bulk population, abundant clonotypes could contaminate and appear within FACS-sorted repertoires.

Note on this clonotype: Its antigen is unknown.

After removal of 1 base from V and 8 bases from J, the junction contained 7 bases not matched to a gene. CDR1 and CDR2 (germline): SGHNT, YYREEE (reference sequence). The CDR3 extends over 15 amino acids. Template switching with 5'RACE generated the TCR cDNA and added a universal primer site and UMIs. Each CDR3 protein is one row after TCRdb ran MiXCR on the 5' RACE reads. The sample yields approximately 69,000 distinct CDR3 sequences, about 6% seen once. The TCR sequence derives from a man between 18 and 35 years old who received the YFV17D yellow fever vaccine. The starting material was CD4+ T cells sorted from PBMCs, obtained approximately 15 days after the first yellow fever vaccination. The chain uses TRBV5-4 and TRBJ2-2; 8 bases map to TRBD1. Here the CDR3 reads CASSLFSGGQGELFF. CDR3 coding DNA: TGTGCCAGCAGCTTGTTTTCAGGGGGCCAGGGGGAGCTGTTTTTT.